This record covers a single TCR beta chain. Its antigen is unknown. The source of the sample is a study of CD8 T cells in ankylosing spondylitis. The CDR3 sequence is 13 residues long. The V and J ends lost 6 bases and 3 bases respectively, with 11 bases between them. Germline lookup yields CDR1 SQVTM and CDR2 ANQGSEA. Study-wide points: There was a TCR beta motif, made of fewer than 10 highly homologous variants, that appeared characteristic of ankylosing spondylitis blood. Disease-associated clones were reportedly significantly overrepresented in matched ankylosing spondylitis synovial fluid.

TCRdb used MiXCR to reprocess the 5' RACE reads, holding one entry per CDR3 protein. Among 500,000 to 550,000 distinct CDR3 sequences, roughly 13% were seen once, and the ten largest hold under 7.5%. The clonotype originates from a male donor with ankylosing spondylitis. This chain uses TRBV29-1 with TRBJ2-2; possibly TRBD1 or TRBD2 for D (5 bases each). Sequencing was done on a sample of blood, either unsorted or a sorted T cell fraction (not recorded which). The CDR3 nucleotides read TGCAGCGTGATCGGGGCAGACACCGGGGAGCTGTTTTTT. Its translation: CSVIGADTGELFF.